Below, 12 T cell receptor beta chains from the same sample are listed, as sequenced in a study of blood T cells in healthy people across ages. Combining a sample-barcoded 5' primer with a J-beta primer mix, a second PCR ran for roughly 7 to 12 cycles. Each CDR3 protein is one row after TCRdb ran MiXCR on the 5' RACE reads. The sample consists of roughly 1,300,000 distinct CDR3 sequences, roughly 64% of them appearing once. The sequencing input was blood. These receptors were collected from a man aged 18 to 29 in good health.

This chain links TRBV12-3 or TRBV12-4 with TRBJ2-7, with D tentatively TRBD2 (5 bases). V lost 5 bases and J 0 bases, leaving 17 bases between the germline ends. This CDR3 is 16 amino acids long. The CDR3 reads CASSPSGGLSSYEQYF. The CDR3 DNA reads TGTGCCAGCAGTCCCAGCGGCGGCTTGAGCTCCTACGAGCAGTACTTC.

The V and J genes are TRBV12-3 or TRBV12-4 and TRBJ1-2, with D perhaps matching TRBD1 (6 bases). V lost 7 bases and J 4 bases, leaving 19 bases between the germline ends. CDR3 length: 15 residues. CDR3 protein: CASTPMGGAGYGYTF. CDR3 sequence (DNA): TGTGCCAGCACCCCAATGGGGGGCGCAGGCTATGGCTACACCTTC.

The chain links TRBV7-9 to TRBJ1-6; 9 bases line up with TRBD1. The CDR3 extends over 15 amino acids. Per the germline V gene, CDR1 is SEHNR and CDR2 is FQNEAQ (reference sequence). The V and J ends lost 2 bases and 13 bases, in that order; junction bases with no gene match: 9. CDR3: CASSLKGGQGGPLHF. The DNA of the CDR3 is TGTGCCAGCAGCTTAAAAGGGGGACAGGGTGGCCCCCTCCACTTT.

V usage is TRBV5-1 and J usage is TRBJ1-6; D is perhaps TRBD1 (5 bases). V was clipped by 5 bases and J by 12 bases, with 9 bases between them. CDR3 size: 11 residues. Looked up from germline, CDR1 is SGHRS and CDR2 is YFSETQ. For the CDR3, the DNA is TGCGCCAGCAGGGGGCATGGACCCCTCCACTTT. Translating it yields CASRGHGPLHF.

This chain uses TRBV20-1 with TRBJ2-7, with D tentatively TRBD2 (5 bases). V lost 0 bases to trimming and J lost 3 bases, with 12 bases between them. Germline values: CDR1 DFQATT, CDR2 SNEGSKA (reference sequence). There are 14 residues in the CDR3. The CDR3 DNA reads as TGCAGTGCTAGAGAAGGACGTAGCGACTACGAGCAGTACTTC. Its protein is CSAREGRSDYEQYF.

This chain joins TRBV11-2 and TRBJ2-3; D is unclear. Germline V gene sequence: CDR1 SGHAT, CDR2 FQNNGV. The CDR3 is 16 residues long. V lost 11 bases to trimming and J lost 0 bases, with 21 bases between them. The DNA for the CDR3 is TGTGCCGGCACTACCCAGGCCAGTCCCAGCACAGATACGCAGTATTTT. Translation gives CAGTTQASPSTDTQYF.

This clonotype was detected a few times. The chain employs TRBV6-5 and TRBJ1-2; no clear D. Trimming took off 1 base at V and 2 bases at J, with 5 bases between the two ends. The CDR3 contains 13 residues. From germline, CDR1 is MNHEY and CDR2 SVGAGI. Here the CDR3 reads CASSYYGNYGYTF. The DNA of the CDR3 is TGTGCCAGCAGTTACTACGGCAACTATGGCTACACCTTC.

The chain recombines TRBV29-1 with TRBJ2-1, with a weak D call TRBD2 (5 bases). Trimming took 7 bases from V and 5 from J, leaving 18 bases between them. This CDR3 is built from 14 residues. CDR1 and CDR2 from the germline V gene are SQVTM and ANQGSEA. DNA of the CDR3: TGCAGCGGCGCTGAACAAGGACTCAACAATGAGCAGTTCTTC. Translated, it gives CSGAEQGLNNEQFF.

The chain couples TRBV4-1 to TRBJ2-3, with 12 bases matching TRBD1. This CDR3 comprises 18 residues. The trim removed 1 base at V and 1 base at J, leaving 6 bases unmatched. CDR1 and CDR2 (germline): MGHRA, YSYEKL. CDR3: CASSQGWDRGPGTDTQYF. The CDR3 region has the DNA TGCGCCAGCAGCCAAGGATGGGACAGGGGGCCGGGCACAGATACGCAGTATTTT.

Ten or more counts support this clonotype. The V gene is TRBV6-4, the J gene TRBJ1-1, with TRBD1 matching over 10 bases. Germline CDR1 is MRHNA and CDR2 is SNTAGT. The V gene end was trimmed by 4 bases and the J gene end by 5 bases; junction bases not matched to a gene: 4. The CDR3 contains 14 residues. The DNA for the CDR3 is TGTGCCAGCAGTGTGGGGACAGGGGTAACTGAAGCTTTCTTT. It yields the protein CASSVGTGVTEAFF.

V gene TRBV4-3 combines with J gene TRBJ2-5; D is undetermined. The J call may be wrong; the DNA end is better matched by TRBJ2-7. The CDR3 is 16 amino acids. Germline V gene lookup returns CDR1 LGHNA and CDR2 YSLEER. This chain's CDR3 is CASSQATVGDTYEQYF. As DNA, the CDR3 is TGCGCCAGCAGCCAAGCCACCGTCGGTGACACCTACGAGCAGTACTTC.

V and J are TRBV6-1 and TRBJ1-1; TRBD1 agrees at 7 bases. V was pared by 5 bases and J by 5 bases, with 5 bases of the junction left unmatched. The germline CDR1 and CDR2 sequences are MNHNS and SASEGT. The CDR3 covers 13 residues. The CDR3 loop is CASSTTGETEAFF. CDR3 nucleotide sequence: TGTGCCAGCAGTACAACAGGGGAGACTGAAGCTTTCTTT.